The source of this T cell receptor (beta chain) is a study of T cells after yellow fever vaccination. Study-wide context: With SMART-Seq v4 Ultra Low Input, the fractions containing low cell numbers were prepared. General study points: Within FACS-sorted repertoires, abundant clonotypes contaminating from the bulk population could be present.

CDR1 is SGHTA, CDR2 FQGNSA, per germline. The V end was cut by 3 bases, the J end by 5 bases, with 19 bases between. CDR3 size: 16 residues. About this clonotype itself: Its antigen is unknown.

Via MiXCR, TCRdb re-called the 5' RACE reads, giving one row per CDR3 protein. The repertoire holds some 390,000 distinct CDR3 sequences, with approximately 6% as singletons. This receptor was taken from a man under 40 who received the YFV17D yellow fever vaccine. This specimen consisted of PBMCs, obtained 5 days after the yellow fever booster vaccination. The chain has TRBV7-2 and TRBJ2-5, with D possibly being TRBD1 (5 bases). The CDR3: CASSLFIVGWGETQYF. CDR3 DNA sequence: TGTGCCAGCAGCTTGTTTATTGTAGGGTGGGGCGAGACCCAGTACTTC.